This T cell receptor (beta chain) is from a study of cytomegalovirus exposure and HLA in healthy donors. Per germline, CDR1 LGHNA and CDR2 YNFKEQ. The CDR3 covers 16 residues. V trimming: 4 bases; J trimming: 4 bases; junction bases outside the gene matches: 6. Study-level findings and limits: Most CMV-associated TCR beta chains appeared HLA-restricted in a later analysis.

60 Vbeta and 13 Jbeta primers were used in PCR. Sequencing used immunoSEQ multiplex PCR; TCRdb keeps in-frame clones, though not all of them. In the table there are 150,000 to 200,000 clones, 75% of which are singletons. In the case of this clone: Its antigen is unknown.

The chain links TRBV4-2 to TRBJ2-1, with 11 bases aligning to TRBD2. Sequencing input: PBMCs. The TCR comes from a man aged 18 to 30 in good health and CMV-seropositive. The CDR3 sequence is CASSPTGTSGYNEQFF. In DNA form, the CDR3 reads TGTGCCAGCAGCCCAACCGGGACTAGCGGTTACAATGAGCAGTTCTTC.